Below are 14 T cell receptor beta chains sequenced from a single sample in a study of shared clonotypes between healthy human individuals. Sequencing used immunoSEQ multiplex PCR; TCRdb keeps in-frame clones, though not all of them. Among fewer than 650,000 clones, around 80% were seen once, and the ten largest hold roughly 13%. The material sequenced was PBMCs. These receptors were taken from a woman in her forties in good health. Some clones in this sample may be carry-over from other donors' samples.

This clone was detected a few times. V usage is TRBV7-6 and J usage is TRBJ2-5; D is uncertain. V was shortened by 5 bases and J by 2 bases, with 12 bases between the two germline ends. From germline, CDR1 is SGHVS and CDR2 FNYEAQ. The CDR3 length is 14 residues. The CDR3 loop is CASSLGFGQETQYF. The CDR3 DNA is TGTGCCAGCAGCCTCGGTTTTGGGCAAGAGACCCAGTACTTC.

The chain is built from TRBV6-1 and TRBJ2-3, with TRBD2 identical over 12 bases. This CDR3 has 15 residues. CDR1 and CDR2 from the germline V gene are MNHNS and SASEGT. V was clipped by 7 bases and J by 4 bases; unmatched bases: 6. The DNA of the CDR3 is TGTGCCAGCAACGGACTAGCGGGAAGGGCAGATACGCAGTATTTT. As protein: CASNGLAGRADTQYF.

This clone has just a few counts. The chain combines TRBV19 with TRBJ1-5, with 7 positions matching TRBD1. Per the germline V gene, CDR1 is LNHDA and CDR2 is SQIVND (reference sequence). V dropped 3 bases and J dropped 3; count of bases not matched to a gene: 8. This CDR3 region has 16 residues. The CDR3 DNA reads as TGTGCCAGTAGTATCGTAGGACAGGTAGTCAATCAGCCCCAGCATTTT. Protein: CASSIVGQVVNQPQHF. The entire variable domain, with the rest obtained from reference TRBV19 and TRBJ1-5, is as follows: DGGITQSPKYLFRKEGQNVTLSCEQNLNHDAMYWYRQDPGQGLRLIYYSQIVNDFQKGDIAEGYSVSREKKESFPLTVTSAQKNPTAFYLCASSIVGQVVNQPQHFGDGTRLSIL.

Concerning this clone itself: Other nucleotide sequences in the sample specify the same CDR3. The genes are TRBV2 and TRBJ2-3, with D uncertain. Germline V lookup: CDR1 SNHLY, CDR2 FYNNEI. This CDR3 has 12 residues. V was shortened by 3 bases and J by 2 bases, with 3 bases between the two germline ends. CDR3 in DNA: TGTGCCAGCAGTGAGGTCACAGATACGCAGTATTTT. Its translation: CASSEVTDTQYF.

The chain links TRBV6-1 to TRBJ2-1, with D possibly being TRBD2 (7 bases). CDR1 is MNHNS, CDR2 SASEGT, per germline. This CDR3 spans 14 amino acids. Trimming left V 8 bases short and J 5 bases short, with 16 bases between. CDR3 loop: CASRVGGANNEQFF. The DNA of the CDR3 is TGTGCCAGCCGAGTTGGGGGGGCTAACAATGAGCAGTTCTTC.

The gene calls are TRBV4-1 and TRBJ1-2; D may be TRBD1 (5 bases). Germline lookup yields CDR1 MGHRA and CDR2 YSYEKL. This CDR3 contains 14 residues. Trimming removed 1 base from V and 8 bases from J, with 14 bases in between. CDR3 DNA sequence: TGCGCCAGCAGCCAAGTTCTAGCAGGGCGAGGCTACACCTTC. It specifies CASSQVLAGRGYTF.

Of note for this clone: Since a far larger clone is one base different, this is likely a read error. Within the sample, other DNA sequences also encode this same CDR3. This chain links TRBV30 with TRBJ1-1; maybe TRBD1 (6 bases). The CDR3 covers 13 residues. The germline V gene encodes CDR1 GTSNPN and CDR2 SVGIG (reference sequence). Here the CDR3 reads CAWSRNRDTEAFF. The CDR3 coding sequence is TGTGCCTGGAGTCGAAACAGGGACACCGAAGCTTTCTTT.

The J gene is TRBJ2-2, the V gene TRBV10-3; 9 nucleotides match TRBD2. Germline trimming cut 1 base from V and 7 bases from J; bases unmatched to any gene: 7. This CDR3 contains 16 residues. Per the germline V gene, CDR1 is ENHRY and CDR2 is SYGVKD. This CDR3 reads CAISELKRLAVGELFF. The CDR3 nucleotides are TGTGCCATCAGTGAGTTGAAAAGACTAGCGGTCGGGGAGCTGTTTTTT.

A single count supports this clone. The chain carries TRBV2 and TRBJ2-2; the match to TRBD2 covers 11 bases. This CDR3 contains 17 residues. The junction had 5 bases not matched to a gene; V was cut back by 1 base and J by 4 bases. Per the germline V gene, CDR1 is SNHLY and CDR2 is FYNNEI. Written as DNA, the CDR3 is TGTGCCAGCAGTGAAGGGACTAGCGGGTGGGGCACCGGGGAGCTGTTTTTT. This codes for CASSEGTSGWGTGELFF.

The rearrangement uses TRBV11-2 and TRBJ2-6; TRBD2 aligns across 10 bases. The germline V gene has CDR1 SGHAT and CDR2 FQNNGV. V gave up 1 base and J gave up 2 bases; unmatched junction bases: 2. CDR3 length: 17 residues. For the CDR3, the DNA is TGTGCCAGCAGCTTAGGGCTAGCGGGAGCTGGGGCCAACGTCCTGACTTTC. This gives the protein CASSLGLAGAGANVLTF.

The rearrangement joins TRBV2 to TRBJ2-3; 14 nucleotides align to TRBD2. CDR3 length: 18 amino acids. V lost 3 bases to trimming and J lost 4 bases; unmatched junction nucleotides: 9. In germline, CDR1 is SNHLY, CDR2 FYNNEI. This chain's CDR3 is CASSEGLAGDWSADTQYF. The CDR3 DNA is TGTGCCAGCAGTGAGGGACTAGCGGGAGATTGGTCAGCAGATACGCAGTATTTT.

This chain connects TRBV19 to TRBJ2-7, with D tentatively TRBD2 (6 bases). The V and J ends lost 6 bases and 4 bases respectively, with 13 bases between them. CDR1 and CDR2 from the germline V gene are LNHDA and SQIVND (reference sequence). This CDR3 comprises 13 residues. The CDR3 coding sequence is TGTGCCAGTAGCCCAATCGGGGGTTACGAGCAGTACTTC. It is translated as CASSPIGGYEQYF.

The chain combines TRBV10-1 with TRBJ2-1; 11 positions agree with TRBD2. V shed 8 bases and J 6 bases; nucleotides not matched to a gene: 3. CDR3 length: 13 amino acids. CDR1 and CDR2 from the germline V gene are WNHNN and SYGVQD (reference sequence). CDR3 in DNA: TGCGCCAGCGCGACTAGCGGGGCCAATGAGCAGTTCTTC. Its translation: CASATSGANEQFF.

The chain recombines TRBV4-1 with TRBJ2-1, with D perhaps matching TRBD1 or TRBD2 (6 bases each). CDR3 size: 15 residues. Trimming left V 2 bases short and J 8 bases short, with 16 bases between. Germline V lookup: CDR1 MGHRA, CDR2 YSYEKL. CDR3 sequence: CASSQTRGPGDEQFF. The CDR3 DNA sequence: TGCGCCAGCAGCCAAACACGGGGGCCTGGGGATGAGCAGTTCTTC.